The 17 T cell receptor beta chains reported below all come from one sample, sequenced in a study of Tregs in tolerant kidney transplant recipients. Profiling relied on immunoSEQ multiplex PCR, and the TCRdb table lists in-frame clones only, not all of them. The sample lists about 100,000 clones, almost 90% occurring once. The source was CD4+ T cells from blood, collected before the transplant. Receptors originate from a human donor who received a combined kidney and bone marrow transplant.

The V call is TRBV7-2, the J call TRBJ2-7, with 8 positions matching TRBD2. V shed 2 bases, J shed 2 bases, and the junction held 11 bases outside the gene matches. This CDR3 is built from 17 residues. CDR1 is SGHTA, CDR2 FQGNSA, per germline. The CDR3 DNA reads as TGTGCCAGCAGCTTACGGTTTGTAGCGGGGCGAACCTACGAGCAGTACTTC. Protein product: CASSLRFVAGRTYEQYF.

This clone showed up just a few times. This chain joins TRBV28 and TRBJ1-2; D remains unclear. The germline CDR1 and CDR2 sequences are MDHEN and SYDVKM. The CDR3 is made up of 12 amino acids. V gave up 3 bases and J gave up 5 bases, with 7 bases separating them. The CDR3: CASSLPQYGYTF. The CDR3 coding sequence is TGTGCCAGCAGTTTGCCCCAGTATGGCTACACCTTC.

The chain combines TRBV10-3 with TRBJ1-2, with TRBD1 matching over 11 bases. Trimming cost V 1 base and J 8 bases; bases outside gene matches: 6. The CDR3 has 15 residues. Germline loops: CDR1 ENHRY, CDR2 SYGVKD. Here the CDR3 reads CAISEFGQGAGGYTF. Here the CDR3 DNA reads TGTGCCATCAGTGAGTTCGGACAGGGGGCGGGAGGCTACACCTTC.

V is TRBV5-1 and J is TRBJ1-2; D ambiguous. Germline V gene data show CDR1 as SGHRS and CDR2 as YFSETQ. Trimming took off 4 bases at V and 7 bases at J, with 17 bases between the two ends. CDR3 length equals 14 residues. The CDR3 protein is CASSTLTLPGGYTF. The CDR3 DNA sequence: TGCGCCAGCAGCACCCTGACTCTGCCGGGTGGCTACACCTTC.

This chain connects TRBV7-2 to TRBJ2-7, with 9 bases matching TRBD1. CDR3 length: 14 residues. CDR1 and CDR2 from the germline V gene are SGHTA and FQGNSA. The V gene end was trimmed by 3 bases and the J gene end by 4 bases; junction bases not matched to a gene: 4. DNA for the CDR3: TGTGCCAGCAGCTTCGGGACAGGGTATTACGAGCAGTACTTC. It translates to CASSFGTGYYEQYF.

The genes are TRBV6-6 and TRBJ2-2; 7 nucleotides line up with TRBD1. Germline V gene lookup returns CDR1 MNHNY and CDR2 SVGAGI (reference sequence). This CDR3 is 16 amino acids long. J lost 0 bases, V lost 5 bases, and 6 bases had no gene match. The CDR3 nucleotides read TGTGCCAGCAGTGCTCCGGGGACAGCGAACACCGGGGAGCTGTTTTTT. Amino acid sequence: CASSAPGTANTGELFF.

This clone was seen once. The rearrangement uses TRBV7-9 and TRBJ2-3, with 7 positions matching TRBD1. Germline assignment: CDR1 SEHNR and CDR2 FQNEAQ (reference sequence). The CDR3 runs to 17 residues. The J segment lost 6 bases and the V segment lost 5 bases, leaving 17 bases of the junction unmatched. CDR3 sequence (DNA): TGTGCCAGCAGCGGGACAAACAGGGGTCAGTGGGTGGATACGCAGTATTTT. Translated, it gives CASSGTNRGQWVDTQYF.

The V and J genes are TRBV4-3 and TRBJ1-2; D possibly corresponds to TRBD1 (6 bases). The V gene's germline CDR1 is LGHNA and CDR2 YSLEER. CDR3 length equals 17 residues. Trimming took off 1 base at V and 6 bases at J, with 21 bases between the two ends. The CDR3 region is CASSQGNWGLKQDGYTF. As DNA, the CDR3 is TGCGCCAGCAGCCAAGGGAACTGGGGGCTTAAGCAGGATGGCTACACCTTC.

The V gene is TRBV27, the J gene TRBJ1-2; TRBD1 is a possible D gene (5 bases). V lost 2 bases, J lost 4 bases, and 17 bases lay in between. The V gene's germline CDR1 is MNHEY and CDR2 SMNVEV (reference sequence). This CDR3 spans 16 amino acids. In DNA, the CDR3 is TGTGCCAGCAGTTTAATTGGGGGGTTTTACGGCTATGGCTACACCTTC. Protein sequence: CASSLIGGFYGYGYTF.

Only a few counts were recorded for this clone. The gene calls are TRBV4-1 and TRBJ1-2; TRBD1 matches 9 bases. J was trimmed by 6 bases and V by 3 bases; bases with no gene match: 8. This CDR3 region has 15 residues. Per the germline V gene, CDR1 is MGHRA and CDR2 is YSYEKL. The CDR3 loop is CASSHPGTGRNGYTF. In nucleotides, the CDR3 is TGCGCCAGCAGCCACCCCGGGACAGGGCGGAATGGCTACACCTTC.

J is TRBJ1-5 and V is TRBV18; 8 positions agree with TRBD1. This CDR3 is built from 16 residues. With V trimmed by 0 bases and J by 2 bases, 3 bases remained unmatched. Germline V CDR1 and CDR2: KGHSH, LQKENI. The CDR3 sequence: CASSPPTGQGNQPQHF. The CDR3 region has the DNA TGTGCCAGCTCACCACCGACGGGACAGGGCAATCAGCCCCAGCATTTT.

This clone was picked up a small number of times. The CDR3 loop reads CASSFTRTYEQYF. The CDR3 coding sequence is TGTGCCAGCAGTTTTACACGTACCTACGAGCAGTACTTC. V gene TRBV27 combines with J gene TRBJ2-7, with D unclear. The CDR3 totals 13 residues. The ends were cut back, 3 bases at V and 2 bases at J, with 8 bases in the middle. Germline V gene lookup returns CDR1 MNHEY and CDR2 SMNVEV (reference sequence).

This chain joins TRBV5-4 and TRBJ2-2; 14 nucleotides agree with TRBD2. The CDR3 loop spans 18 amino acids. Germline V lookup: CDR1 SGHNT, CDR2 YYREEE (reference sequence). The V gene end was trimmed by 5 bases and the J gene end by 4 bases; junction bases not matched to a gene: 10. Written as DNA, the CDR3 is TGTGCCAGCAGGCCGGGACTAGCGGGAGTAAAGGGCACCGGGGAGCTGTTTTTT. Translation gives CASRPGLAGVKGTGELFF.

The J gene is TRBJ2-7, the V gene TRBV19, with D maybe TRBD2 (5 bases). The CDR3 runs 12 residues. Trimming cost V 6 bases and J 4 bases, with 10 bases left between them. Per the germline V gene, CDR1 is LNHDA and CDR2 is SQIVND (reference sequence). Written as DNA, the CDR3 is TGTGCCAGTAGAAGCCCGGGGTACGAGCAGTACTTC. This sequence encodes CASRSPGYEQYF.

This chain joins TRBV4-3 and TRBJ2-4, with TRBD1 matching 7 bases. The CDR3 runs 13 residues. In germline, CDR1 is LGHNA, CDR2 YSLEER. The V gene end was trimmed by 1 base and the J gene end by 6 bases; junction bases not matched to a gene: 0. The CDR3 coding sequence is TGCGCCAGCAGCCAAGGGACAGGAAACATTCAGTACTTC. As protein: CASSQGTGNIQYF.

This chain uses TRBV5-1 with TRBJ2-7; 10 nucleotides align to TRBD2. CDR3 size: 16 residues. Unmatched junction bases numbered 7, after V lost 1 base and J lost 3 bases. From germline, CDR1 is SGHRS and CDR2 YFSETQ. Written as DNA, the CDR3 is TGCGCCAGCAGCTTGTTGGCTAGCGGGAGTGTCTACGAGCAGTACTTC. This sequence encodes CASSLLASGSVYEQYF.

V is TRBV5-1 and J is TRBJ2-3, with 7 bases identical to TRBD2. V shed 4 bases, J shed 6 bases, and the junction held 8 bases outside the gene matches. The germline V gene has CDR1 SGHRS and CDR2 YFSETQ. The CDR3 length is 14 residues. This CDR3 reads CASSPLGGRDTQYF. CDR3 bases: TGCGCCAGCAGCCCCCTGGGGGGGAGGGATACGCAGTATTTT.